The 8 T cell receptor beta chains below were found in one sample sequenced in a study of shared clonotypes between healthy human individuals. This table comes from immunoSEQ multiplex PCR, and its TCRdb copy is limited to in-frame clones, with some not included. The sample records roughly 1.5 million clones, 95% to 99% being singletons. The sequenced material came from naive CD4+ T cells sorted from blood. Described subset: CD45RA+ positively selected. The receptors were gathered from a man under 40 in good health.

This clone was seen only once. J is TRBJ2-1 and V is TRBV27; no clear D. The CDR3 loop spans 15 amino acids. Trimming left V 0 bases short and J 2 bases short, with 8 bases between. Germline-derived CDR1 and CDR2 are MNHEY and SMNVEV (reference sequence). CDR3 loop: CASSLSGKPYNEQFF. CDR3 in DNA: TGTGCCAGCAGTTTATCAGGGAAACCCTACAATGAGCAGTTCTTC.

This clone was detected once. The genes are TRBV5-4 and TRBJ2-5; D is unclear. CDR1 SGHNT and CDR2 YYREEE come from the germline V gene (reference sequence). V was clipped by 4 bases and J by 4 bases, with 17 bases between them. The CDR3 spans 15 residues. As DNA, the CDR3 is TGTGCCAGCAGCGCGCCGGGCCGATTCCTAGAGACCCAGTACTTC. Translation gives CASSAPGRFLETQYF.

The rearrangement links TRBV4-2 to TRBJ1-2; D call uncertain. The CDR3 loop spans 14 amino acids. Germline values: CDR1 LGHNA, CDR2 YNFKEQ. V lost 1 base and J lost 6, with 12 bases in between. As DNA, the CDR3 is TGTGCCAGCAGCCAAGCGGTTGGAGACCATGGCTACACCTTC. Translation gives CASSQAVGDHGYTF.

This chain uses TRBV29-1 with TRBJ2-7; D may be TRBD2 (6 bases). The length of the CDR3 is 12 residues. Trimming removed 7 bases from V and 4 bases from J, with 14 bases in between. Germline V gives CDR1 SQVTM, CDR2 ANQGSEA. CDR3 sequence (DNA): TGCAGCGCCGCCGGGAGCCCTTACGAGCAGTACTTC. Protein product: CSAAGSPYEQYF.

The chain combines TRBV30 with TRBJ2-2, with 9 nucleotides matching TRBD1. The CDR3 sequence is 14 residues long. V trimming: 4 bases; J trimming: 10 bases; junction bases outside the gene matches: 10. Germline V gene lookup returns CDR1 GTSNPN and CDR2 SVGIG (reference sequence). As DNA, the CDR3 is TGTGCCTGGAACGAGGGACAGGGTTTCGAGGAGCTGTTTTTT. Translation: CAWNEGQGFEELFF.

V and J are TRBV2 and TRBJ1-5; D is uncertain. Germline assignment: CDR1 SNHLY and CDR2 FYNNEI. The CDR3 sequence is 16 residues long. V dropped 2 bases and J dropped 4 bases, with 15 bases sitting between them. The CDR3 protein is CASSEPRPGGNQPQHF. CDR3 DNA sequence: TGTGCCAGCAGTGAACCTAGACCAGGAGGAAATCAGCCCCAGCATTTT.

The count of this clone is one. This chain uses TRBV5-1 with TRBJ1-5; the D gene is possibly TRBD1 (5 bases). The CDR3 has 15 amino acids. The germline V gene has CDR1 SGHRS and CDR2 YFSETQ. Trimming pared 4 bases from V and 0 bases from J, leaving 11 bases between. CDR3 coding DNA: TGCGCCAGCAGCCGTGGGGACCTTAGCAATCAGCCCCAGCATTTT. It yields the protein CASSRGDLSNQPQHF.

This chain uses TRBV6-6 with TRBJ2-1; a weak D match, TRBD2 (5 bases). Germline V gene sequence: CDR1 MNHNY, CDR2 SVGAGI (reference sequence). Trimming pared 6 bases from V and 7 bases from J, leaving 19 bases between. This CDR3 comprises 15 residues. This chain's CDR3 is CASSRSAKAANEQFF. The DNA of the CDR3 is TGTGCCAGCAGCCGTAGCGCCAAGGCGGCAAATGAGCAGTTCTTC.